These 14 T cell receptor beta chains share one sample of origin, sequenced in a study of T cells in Graves' hyperthyroidism and ophthalmopathy. Amplified regions were TCR beta CDR3 sequences from RNA transcripts. The primer set for the first-round RT-PCR of the TCR CDR3 was HTBI. TCRdb reprocessed the multiplex PCR reads via MiXCR and lists one record per CDR3 protein. The table shows 500,000 to 650,000 distinct CDR3 sequences, with about 15% occurring only once. The sample consisted of blood. Every receptor here comes from a woman aged 40 to 55 with Graves' hyperthyroidism.

This clonotype was seen a handful of times. The chain uses TRBV20-1 and TRBJ2-7; D not resolved. The germline V and J ends were trimmed by 0 bases and 6 bases, with 9 bases remaining between them. This CDR3 comprises 12 residues. The germline CDR1 and CDR2 sequences are DFQATT and SNEGSKA (reference sequence). CDR3 coding DNA: TGCAGTGCTAGAGATCCTATTCTCGAGCAGTACTTC. Its protein is CSARDPILEQYF.

This clonotype was observed at least ten times. This sequence joins TRBV7-2 and TRBJ2-1; D gene uncertain. Trimming removed 2 bases at V and 0 bases at J, with 8 bases between. Germline lookup yields CDR1 SGHTA and CDR2 FQGNSA. The CDR3 is 15 amino acids. CDR3 in amino acids: CASSLNGRSYNEQFF. In DNA form, the CDR3 reads TGTGCCAGCAGCTTAAACGGGCGCTCCTACAATGAGCAGTTCTTC.

This clonotype appeared many times. The rearrangement links TRBV2 to TRBJ2-7; 16 nucleotides align to TRBD2. The CDR3 sequence is 19 residues long. Trimming removed 4 bases from V and 3 bases from J; junction bases left unmatched: 12. Germline V CDR1 and CDR2: SNHLY, FYNNEI. The CDR3 nucleotides are TGTGCCAGCAGTGGGAAATCGGGACTAGCGGGAGGGAGATACTACGAGCAGTACTTC. Translating gives CASSGKSGLAGGRYYEQYF.

This clonotype was seen more than once but under ten times. This chain's CDR3 is CASRGTVTEAFF. As DNA, the CDR3 is TGTGCCAGCAGGGGGACGGTCACTGAAGCTTTCTTT. This chain links TRBV28 with TRBJ1-1, with D tentatively TRBD1 (5 bases). The CDR3 is 12 amino acids. Germline V lookup: CDR1 MDHEN, CDR2 SYDVKM. V dropped 6 bases and J dropped 4 bases, with 9 bases sitting between them. Full variable domain (rest looked up from reference TRBV28 and TRBJ1-1): DVKVTQSSRYLVKRTGEKVFLECVQDMDHENMFWYRQDPGLGLRLIYFSYDVKMKEKGDIPEGYSVSREKKERFSLILESASTNQTSMYLCASRGTVTEAFFGQGTRLTVV.

A few counts support this clonotype. The chain employs TRBV15 and TRBJ2-3; D not certain. The germline V gene encodes CDR1 LNHNV and CDR2 YYDKDF (reference sequence). The V end was cut by 0 bases, the J end by 4 bases, with 8 bases between. The CDR3 is 14 residues long. In DNA, the CDR3 is TGTGCCACCAGCAGAGAAAGTTTCCCAGATACGCAGTATTTT. Protein: CATSRESFPDTQYF. Full variable domain (rest looked up from reference TRBV15 and TRBJ2-3): DAMVIQNPRYQVTQFGKPVTLSCSQTLNHNVMYWYQQKSSQAPKLLFHYYDKDFNNEADTPDNFQSRRPNTSFCFLDIRSPGLGDTAMYLCATSRESFPDTQYFGPGTRLTVL.

This clonotype was detected ten times or more. The V gene is TRBV6-2 or TRBV6-3, the J gene TRBJ2-7; 14 nucleotides line up with TRBD2. V trimming: 6 bases; J trimming: 3 bases; junction bases outside the gene matches: 10. Per germline, CDR1 MNHEY and CDR2 SVGEGT. The CDR3 spans 17 residues. The CDR3 nucleotides read TGTGCCAGCAGCCCCGGGACAGGGACTAGCGGGAGCTACGAGCAGTACTTC. It yields the protein CASSPGTGTSGSYEQYF.

This clonotype has a count of ten or more. V usage is TRBV3-1 and J usage is TRBJ1-1; TRBD1 agrees at 7 bases. The germline V gene encodes CDR1 LGHDT and CDR2 YNNKEL (reference sequence). This CDR3 is 14 amino acids long. The trim removed 6 bases at V and 2 bases at J, leaving 6 bases unmatched. CDR3 coding DNA: TGTGCCAGCAGTCAATCAGGGGGAAACACTGAAGCTTTCTTT. Protein product: CASSQSGGNTEAFF. Drawing the rest from reference TRBV3-1 and TRBJ1-1, the complete variable domain is DTAVSQTPKYLVTQMGNDKSIKCEQNLGHDTMYWYKQDSKKFLKIMFSYNNKELIINETVPNRFSPKSPDKAHLNLHINSLELGDSAVYFCASSQSGGNTEAFFGQGTRLTVV.

V usage is TRBV5-4 and J usage is TRBJ2-3; unclear D gene. V lost 0 bases, J lost 0 bases, and 5 bases lay in between. Per germline, CDR1 SGHNT and CDR2 YYREEE (reference sequence). The CDR3 totals 14 residues. The CDR3 DNA follows: TGTGCCAGCAGCTTGGTGGAAAGCACAGATACGCAGTATTTT. Residues: CASSLVESTDTQYF.

This clonotype was observed many times. The rearrangement joins TRBV20-1 to TRBJ2-5, with 9 bases fitting TRBD2. Trimming cost V 5 bases and J 2 bases; bases outside gene matches: 9. Germline V CDR1 and CDR2: DFQATT, SNEGSKA (reference sequence). The CDR3 consists of 15 residues. CDR3 residues: CSAGREGTYQETQYF. CDR3 nucleotides: TGCAGTGCTGGGCGGGAGGGTACTTATCAAGAGACCCAGTACTTC.

This clonotype was counted many times. The V gene is TRBV7-2, the J gene TRBJ2-1; the match to TRBD2 covers 15 bases. The germline V gene has CDR1 SGHTA and CDR2 FQGNSA. Trimming removed 5 bases from V and 9 bases from J; junction bases left unmatched: 11. The CDR3 extends over 17 amino acids. CDR3 residues: CASSPRTSGGGSGEQFF. The CDR3 DNA follows: TGTGCCAGCAGCCCCAGGACTAGCGGGGGGGGGAGTGGTGAGCAGTTCTTC. The full variable domain, completed using reference TRBV7-2 and TRBJ2-1, is GAGVSQSPSNKVTEKGKDVELRCDPISGHTALYWYRQSLGQGLEFLIYFQGNSAPDKSGLPSDRFSAERTGGSVSTLTIQRTQQEDSAVYLCASSPRTSGGGSGEQFFGPGTRLTVL.

This chain joins TRBV5-6 and TRBJ2-5; D not certain. Germline CDR1 SGHDT, CDR2 YYEEEE. The CDR3 length is 14 residues. Trimming left V 3 bases short and J 5 bases short, with 14 bases between. The CDR3 sequence is CASSSVKMGETQYF. CDR3 bases: TGTGCCAGCAGCTCTGTGAAAATGGGGGAGACCCAGTACTTC.

The chain uses TRBV7-9 and TRBJ2-7; TRBD1 aligns across 9 bases. Germline V gene data show CDR1 as SEHNR and CDR2 as FQNEAQ (reference sequence). Trimming cost V 0 bases and J 0 bases; bases outside gene matches: 6. The CDR3 sequence is 17 residues long. This CDR3 is CASSLANRGPSSYEQYF. The CDR3 nucleotides are TGTGCCAGCAGCTTAGCTAACAGGGGGCCGAGCTCCTACGAGCAGTACTTC.

This clonotype was recorded at least ten times. The chain uses TRBV28 and TRBJ2-1, with D hard to call. Trimming pared 7 bases from V and 0 bases from J, leaving 22 bases between. Germline values: CDR1 MDHEN, CDR2 SYDVKM. CDR3 length: 18 residues. CDR3 DNA sequence: TGTGCCAGCATCACGGGCGATTTTTCCCGTAGCTCCTACAATGAGCAGTTCTTC. This encodes CASITGDFSRSSYNEQFF.

CDR3 nucleotides: TGCGCCAGCAGATTCATGCTTTCCTACAATGAGCAGTTCTTC. Encoded protein: CASRFMLSYNEQFF. The rearrangement uses TRBV5-1 and TRBJ2-1; D is uncertain. This CDR3 has 14 amino acids. In germline, CDR1 is SGHRS, CDR2 YFSETQ. Trimming removed 5 bases at V and 1 base at J, with 10 bases between.